This TCR beta chain was recovered during a study of T cell repertoires in cytomegalovirus infection. Turning to the study itself: It can be stated that public TCR beta signatures indicated CMV infection as well as a matching HLA type. Whole-study findings and limits: Totalled public TCR beta family frequency picked out people who carried CMV plus the relevant HLA.

Regarding this clonotype: Its target is unknown.

TCRdb ran MiXCR on the reads and lists one entry per CDR3 protein. Of hundreds of thousands of distinct CDR3 sequences listed, 35% to 40% were seen once; the top ten hold under 3%. V was clipped by 0 bases and J by 8 bases, with 10 bases between them. CDR3 size: 13 residues. In germline, CDR1 is MNHNY, CDR2 SVGAGI (reference sequence). The J gene is TRBJ1-2, the V gene TRBV6-6; a possible D gene is TRBD1 (5 bases). The sequenced sample consisted of PBMCs. The clonotype was recovered from a human donor in good health (CMV status not recorded). Some clones in this sample may be carry-over from other donors' samples. CDR3 DNA sequence: TGTGCCAGCAGTTACTCGGCAGGGCGCGGCTACACCTTC. Protein product: CASSYSAGRGYTF.